This section outlines one TCR beta chain sequence together with its context. The sample comes from a study of blood T cell repertoires in COVID-19. Study-wide background: PBMCs, B-cell-depleted T cells, or T cells were the source of the cDNA or gDNA that made up the material.

V was pared by 3 bases and J by 0 bases, with 9 bases between. This CDR3 has 14 amino acids. In germline, CDR1 is GTSNPN, CDR2 SVGIG (reference sequence). TCRdb keeps only in-frame clones here, not all; method: immunoSEQ multiplex PCR. Seen here are 150,000 to 200,000 clones, approximately 78% observed once, and the top ten hold 15% to 20%. Sequencing used PBMCs or T cells enriched from blood (not recorded which). This chain uses TRBV30 with TRBJ1-5, with D hard to call. This receptor was taken from a woman aged 50 to 60 who had recovered from COVID-19. Here the CDR3 reads CAWRGRSSNQPQHF. DNA of the CDR3: TGTGCCTGGAGGGGTAGGAGTAGCAATCAGCCCCAGCATTTT.